A single sample is the source of the 9 T cell receptor beta chains below, sequenced in a study of T cell repertoires in cytomegalovirus infection. TCRdb used MiXCR to reprocess the reads, holding one entry per CDR3 protein. The table shows more than 500,000 distinct CDR3 sequences, with 16% occurring only once. Sequenced input: CD8+ T cells from PBMCs. These receptors came from a human donor in good health (CMV status not recorded). Some clones in this sample may be carry-over from other donors' samples.

There are a few counts of this clonotype. V usage is TRBV6-6 and J usage is TRBJ2-2; D might be TRBD1 or TRBD2, each matching 5 bases. CDR1 and CDR2 from the germline V gene are MNHNY and SVGAGI (reference sequence). Trimming removed 2 bases from V and 4 bases from J, with 20 bases in between. The CDR3 has 18 amino acids. DNA of the CDR3: TGTGCCAGCAGTTACCAAGAGAGACGTCTTGGGGGCACCGGGGAGCTGTTTTTT. It yields the protein CASSYQERRLGGTGELFF.

There are many counts of this clonotype. The V call is TRBV4-1, the J call TRBJ2-7, with a possible D match to TRBD2 (5 bases). The germline V gene has CDR1 MGHRA and CDR2 YSYEKL. The V end lost 0 bases, the J end lost 5 bases, and 11 bases lay between the germline ends. The CDR3 totals 14 residues. The CDR3 DNA follows: TGCGCCAGCAGCCAAGACGGGGTTTACGACGAGCAGTACTTC. This gives the protein CASSQDGVYDEQYF.

The table lists this clonotype with a few counts. The chain combines TRBV15 with TRBJ1-6; D not resolved. V lost 2 bases and J 7 bases, leaving 3 bases between the germline ends. Looked up from germline, CDR1 is LNHNV and CDR2 is YYDKDF (reference sequence). There are 12 residues in the CDR3. The CDR3 DNA reads TGTGCCACCAGCAGACAGAATTCACCCCTCCACTTT. It is translated as CATSRQNSPLHF.

This clonotype was seen a few times. The chain's CDR3 is CASSLNPLYRTGLNYGYTF. CDR3 in DNA: TGTGCCAGCAGCTTAAACCCGTTATATAGAACAGGGCTAAACTATGGCTACACCTTC. The J gene is TRBJ1-2, the V gene TRBV6-5; a possible D gene is TRBD1 (6 bases). This CDR3 has 19 residues. Looked up from germline, CDR1 is MNHEY and CDR2 is SVGAGI. Trimming left V 6 bases short and J 2 bases short, with 28 bases between.

The gene calls are TRBV5-1 and TRBJ2-1, with D perhaps matching TRBD2 (9 bases). The CDR3 covers 12 residues. The V gene's germline CDR1 is SGHRS and CDR2 YFSETQ. V was shortened by 6 bases and J by 15 bases, with 19 bases between the two germline ends. CDR3 loop: CASTAGGDRSFF. The DNA for the CDR3 is TGCGCCAGCACGGCGGGGGGGGACAGGTCGTTCTTC. Using reference TRBV5-1 and TRBJ2-1 for the parts outside the CDR3, the full variable domain is KAGVTQTPRYLIKTRGQQVTLSCSPISGHRSVSWYQQTPGQGLQFLFEYFSETQRNKGNFPGRFSGRQFSNSRSEMNVSTLELGDSALYLCASTAGGDRSFFGPGTRLTVL.

This clonotype came up many times. This chain connects TRBV28 to TRBJ2-1, with 8 bases fitting TRBD1. Germline loops: CDR1 MDHEN, CDR2 SYDVKM. CDR3 length: 14 amino acids. V was pared by 5 bases and J by 8 bases, with 8 bases of the junction left unmatched. CDR3 in amino acids: CASSPGQDLDEQFF. The DNA of the CDR3 is TGTGCCAGCAGTCCGGGACAGGATCTGGATGAGCAGTTCTTC.

Regarding this clonotype: A much larger clone differs by one base, so this may be a read error. V is TRBV2 and J is TRBJ2-1; 10 nucleotides line up with TRBD1. V was pared by 6 bases and J by 2 bases, with 10 bases of the junction left unmatched. This CDR3 region has 17 residues. CDR1 and CDR2 from the germline V gene are SNHLY and FYNNEI. CDR3 in DNA: TGTGCCAGCAGCGGGACAGGGGAGCGCCCTACCTACAATGAGCAGTTCTTC. As protein: CASSGTGERPTYNEQFF. The complete variable domain, with remaining parts taken from reference TRBV2 and TRBJ2-1, reads EPEVTQTPSHQVTQMGQEVILRCVPISNHLYFYWYRQILGQKVEFLVSFYNNEISEKSEIFDDQFSVERPDGSNFTLKIRSTKLEDSAMYFCASSGTGERPTYNEQFFGPGTRLTVL.

The chain combines TRBV9 with TRBJ2-3; D remains ambiguous. V was clipped by 4 bases and J by 4 bases, with 7 bases between them. Germline V CDR1 and CDR2: SGDLS, YYNGEE. The CDR3 has 12 residues. In nucleotides, the CDR3 is TGTGCCAGCAGCATCACCCCAGATACGCAGTATTTT. It codes for CASSITPDTQYF.

This clonotype was seen at least ten times. The gene calls are TRBV27 and TRBJ1-5; TRBD1 is a possible D gene (6 bases). V was pared by 5 bases and J by 3 bases, with 17 bases between. The CDR3 is 16 amino acids. Per germline, CDR1 MNHEY and CDR2 SMNVEV (reference sequence). The CDR3 nucleotides read TGTGCCAGCAGTCGTTGGACAGATCCCCTCAATCAGCCCCAGCATTTT. Protein product: CASSRWTDPLNQPQHF.